The 9 T cell receptor beta chains presented below share a single source sample, sequenced in a study of CD8+CD57+ T cells in acquired aplastic anemia. Genomic DNA templated the TCR beta VDJ and CDR3 profiling. TCRdb redid the calling of the reads with MiXCR, one entry per CDR3 protein. The sample contains about 250,000 distinct CDR3 sequences, roughly half of which appear only once. It was patients with CD8+CD57+ cell expansion by flow cytometry who were chosen for sequencing. Sequencing used sorted CD4+, CD8+, or CD8+CD57+ T cells (not recorded which) from PBMCs. The source is a human donor with aplastic anemia.

The chain joins TRBV7-9 to TRBJ2-1; tentative D call: TRBD1 (6 bases). The J call may be mistaken, given a closer DNA end match to TRBJ2-5. CDR1 SEHNR and CDR2 FQNEAQ come from the germline V gene (reference sequence). CDR3 size: 15 residues. The CDR3 is CASSPSTGYGETQYF. The CDR3 nucleotides are TGTGCCAGCAGCCCGTCAACAGGGTACGGAGAGACCCAGTACTTC.

This clonotype was counted at least ten times. The chain recombines TRBV10-3 with TRBJ2-1, with 9 bases aligning to TRBD2. V trimming: 4 bases; J trimming: 3 bases; junction bases outside the gene matches: 4. Germline V lookup: CDR1 ENHRY, CDR2 SYGVKD. The CDR3 spans 15 residues. The CDR3: CAISVSSGGYNEQFF. The CDR3 nucleotides read TGTGCCATCAGTGTTAGTAGCGGGGGCTACAATGAGCAGTTCTTC.

This chain joins TRBV6-1 and TRBJ2-7, with 7 bases matching TRBD2. V lost 9 bases, J lost 7 bases, and 12 bases stayed unmatched. The V gene's germline CDR1 is MNHNS and CDR2 SASEGT. The CDR3 consists of 13 residues. The CDR3 is CASLAWEGREQYF. In nucleotides, the CDR3 is TGTGCCAGTCTCGCCTGGGAGGGCCGGGAGCAGTACTTC.

The CDR3 coding sequence is TGTGCCAGTAGCGCTACAGGGAAGAGCTCCTACGAGCAGTACTTC. Its translation: CASSATGKSSYEQYF. The chain joins TRBV19 to TRBJ2-7; tentatively, D is TRBD1 (6 bases). Trimming shortened V by 6 bases and J by 0 bases, and 15 bases separated the two germline ends. The germline V gene has CDR1 LNHDA and CDR2 SQIVND (reference sequence). The CDR3 spans 15 residues.

This chain joins TRBV9 and TRBJ1-5; D is undetermined. Germline CDR1 is SGDLS and CDR2 is YYNGEE. This CDR3 is 15 amino acids long. Trimming took 0 bases from V and 6 from J, leaving 13 bases between them. CDR3: CASSVGGGEGQPQHF. The CDR3, as DNA: TGTGCCAGCAGCGTAGGAGGTGGAGAGGGTCAGCCCCAGCATTTT.

This clonotype came up many times. The junction and the germline gene differ at one end; a read error may be behind it. This chain links TRBV10-2 with TRBJ1-6; D possibly corresponds to TRBD1 (6 bases). CDR1 and CDR2 (germline): WSHSY, SAAADI. This CDR3 comprises 13 residues. The CDR3 DNA reads TGCGCCAGCAGTGAGTCGGGGGCCCACGTCCTTGACTTT. Its translation is CASSESGAHVLDF.

The CDR3 nucleotides are TGTGCCAGCAGTTTGTTCAGGATTTCTAGCACAGATACGCAGTATTTT. This gives the protein CASSLFRISSTDTQYF. The V gene is TRBV27, the J gene TRBJ2-3; no firm D call. The V end was cut by 3 bases, the J end by 0 bases, with 13 bases between. Germline-derived CDR1 and CDR2 are MNHEY and SMNVEV (reference sequence). The CDR3 totals 16 residues.

V usage is TRBV7-2 and J usage is TRBJ2-7, with a tentative D call TRBD1 (5 bases). Trimming pared 1 base from V and 5 bases from J, leaving 12 bases between. The length of the CDR3 is 14 residues. The germline gives CDR1 SGHTA, CDR2 FQGNSA. For the CDR3, the DNA is TGTGCCAGCAGCTTAGGCAGGGTGGGGCACGAGCAGTACTTC. This sequence encodes CASSLGRVGHEQYF.

This chain connects TRBV29-1 to TRBJ1-2; D gene unclear. V gave up 1 base and J gave up 4 bases, with 7 bases separating them. The CDR3 totals 12 residues. Germline-derived CDR1 and CDR2 are SQVTM and ANQGSEA. The CDR3 nucleotides read TGCAGCGTTGAAGGGCAGTTCTATGGCTACACCTTC. This sequence encodes CSVEGQFYGYTF.